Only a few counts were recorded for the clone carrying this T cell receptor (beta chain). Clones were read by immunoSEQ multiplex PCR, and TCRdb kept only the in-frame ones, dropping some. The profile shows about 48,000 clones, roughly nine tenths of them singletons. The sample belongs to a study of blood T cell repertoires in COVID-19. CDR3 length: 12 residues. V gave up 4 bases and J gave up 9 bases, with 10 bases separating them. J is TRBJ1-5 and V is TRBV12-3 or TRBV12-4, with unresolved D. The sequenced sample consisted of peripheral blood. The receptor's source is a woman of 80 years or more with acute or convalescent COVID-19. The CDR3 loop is CASSYAEGPQHF. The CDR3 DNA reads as TGTGCCAGCAGTTACGCGGAGGGGCCCCAGCATTTT.